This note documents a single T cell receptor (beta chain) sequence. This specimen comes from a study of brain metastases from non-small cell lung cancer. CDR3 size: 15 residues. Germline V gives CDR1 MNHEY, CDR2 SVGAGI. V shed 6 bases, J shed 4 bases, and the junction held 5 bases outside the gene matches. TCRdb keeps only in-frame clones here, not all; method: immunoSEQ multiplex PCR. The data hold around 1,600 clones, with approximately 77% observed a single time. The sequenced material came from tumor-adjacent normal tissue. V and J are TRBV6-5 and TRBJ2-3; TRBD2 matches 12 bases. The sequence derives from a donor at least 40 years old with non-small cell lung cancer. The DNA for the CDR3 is TGTGCCAGCAGGGCCGGACTAGCGGGATCAGATACGCAGTATTTT. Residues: CASRAGLAGSDTQYF.